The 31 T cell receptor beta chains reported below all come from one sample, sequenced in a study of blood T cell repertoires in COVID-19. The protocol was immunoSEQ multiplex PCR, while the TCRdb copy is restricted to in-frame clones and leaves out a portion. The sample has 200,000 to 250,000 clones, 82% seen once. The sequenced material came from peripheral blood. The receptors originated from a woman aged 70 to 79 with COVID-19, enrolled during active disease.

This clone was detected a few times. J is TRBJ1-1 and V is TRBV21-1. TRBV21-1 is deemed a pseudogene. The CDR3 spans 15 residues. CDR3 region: CASSKVDREGTEAFF. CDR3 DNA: TGTGCCAGCAGCAAAGTTGACCGGGAGGGCACTGAAGCTTTCTTT.

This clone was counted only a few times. The CDR3 DNA sequence: TGCGCCAGCCGCCTGGGACTAGCGGGAGGGAGTGAGCAGTTCTTC. Its translation: CASRLGLAGGSEQFF. The rearrangement joins TRBV5-1 to TRBJ2-1, with 16 bases matching TRBD2. Losses at the gene ends were 7 bases for V and 9 bases for J; bases not matched to a gene: 7. Germline CDR1 and CDR2: SGHRS and YFSETQ. The CDR3 consists of 15 residues.

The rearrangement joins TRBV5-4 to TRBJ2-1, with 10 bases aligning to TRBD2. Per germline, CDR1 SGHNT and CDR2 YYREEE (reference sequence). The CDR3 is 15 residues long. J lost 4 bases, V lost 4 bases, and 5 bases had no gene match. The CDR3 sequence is CASSPTSGLYNEQFF. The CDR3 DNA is TGTGCCAGCAGCCCGACTAGCGGGCTTTACAATGAGCAGTTCTTC.

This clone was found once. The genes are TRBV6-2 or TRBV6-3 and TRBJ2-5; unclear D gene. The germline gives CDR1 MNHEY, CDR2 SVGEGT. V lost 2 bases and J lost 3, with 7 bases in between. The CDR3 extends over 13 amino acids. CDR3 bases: TGTGCCAGCAGTTACACCATAGAAGAGACCCAGTACTTC. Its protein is CASSYTIEETQYF.

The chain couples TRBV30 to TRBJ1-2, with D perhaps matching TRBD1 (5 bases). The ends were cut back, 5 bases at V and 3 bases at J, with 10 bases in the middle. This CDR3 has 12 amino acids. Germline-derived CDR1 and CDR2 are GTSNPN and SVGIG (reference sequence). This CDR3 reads CAWAGNHYGYTF. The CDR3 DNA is TGTGCCTGGGCAGGGAATCACTATGGCTACACCTTC. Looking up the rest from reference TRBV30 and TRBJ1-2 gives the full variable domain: SQTIHQWPATLVQPVGSPLSLECTVEGTSNPNLYWYRQAAGRGLQLLFYSVGIGQISSEVPQNLSASRPQDRQFILSSKKLLLSDSGFYLCAWAGNHYGYTFGSGTRLTVV.

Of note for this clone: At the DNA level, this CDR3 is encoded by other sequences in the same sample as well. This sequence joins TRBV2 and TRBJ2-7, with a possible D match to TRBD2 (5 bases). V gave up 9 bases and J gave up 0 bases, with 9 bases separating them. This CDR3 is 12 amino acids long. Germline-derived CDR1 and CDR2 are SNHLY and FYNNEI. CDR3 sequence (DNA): TGTGCCAGTTCTGGGAGCTCCTACGAGCAGTACTTC. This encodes CASSGSSYEQYF. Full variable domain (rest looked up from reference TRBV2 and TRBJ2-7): EPEVTQTPSHQVTQMGQEVILRCVPISNHLYFYWYRQILGQKVEFLVSFYNNEISEKSEIFDDQFSVERPDGSNFTLKIRSTKLEDSAMYFCASSGSSYEQYFGPGTRLTVT.

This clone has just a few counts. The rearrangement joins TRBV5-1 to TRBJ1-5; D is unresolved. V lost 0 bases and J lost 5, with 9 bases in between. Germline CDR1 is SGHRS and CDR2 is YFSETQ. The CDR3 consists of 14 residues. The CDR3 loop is CASSLEAGDQPQHF. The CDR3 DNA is TGCGCCAGCAGCTTGGAGGCAGGCGATCAGCCCCAGCATTTT. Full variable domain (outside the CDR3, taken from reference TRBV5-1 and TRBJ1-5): KAGVTQTPRYLIKTRGQQVTLSCSPISGHRSVSWYQQTPGQGLQFLFEYFSETQRNKGNFPGRFSGRQFSNSRSEMNVSTLELGDSALYLCASSLEAGDQPQHFGDGTRLSIL.

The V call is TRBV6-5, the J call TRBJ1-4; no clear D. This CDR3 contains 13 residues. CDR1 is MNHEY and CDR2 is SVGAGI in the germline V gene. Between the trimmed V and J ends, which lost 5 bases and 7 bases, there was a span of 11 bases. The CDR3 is CASSRQSSEKLFF. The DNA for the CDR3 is TGTGCCAGCAGTAGACAAAGTAGTGAAAAACTGTTTTTT.

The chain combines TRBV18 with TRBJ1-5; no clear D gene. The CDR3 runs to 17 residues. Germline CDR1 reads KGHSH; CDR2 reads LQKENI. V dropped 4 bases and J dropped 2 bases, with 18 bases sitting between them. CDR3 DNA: TGTGCCAGCTCACTGACGTCAGGAGGCGATGGCAATCAGCCCCAGCATTTT. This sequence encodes CASSLTSGGDGNQPQHF. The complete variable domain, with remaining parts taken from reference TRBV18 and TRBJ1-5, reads NAGVMQNPRHLVRRRGQEARLRCSPMKGHSHVYWYRQLPEEGLKFMVYLQKENIIDESGMPKERFSAEFPKEGPSILRIQQVVRGDSAAYFCASSLTSGGDGNQPQHFGDGTRLSIL.

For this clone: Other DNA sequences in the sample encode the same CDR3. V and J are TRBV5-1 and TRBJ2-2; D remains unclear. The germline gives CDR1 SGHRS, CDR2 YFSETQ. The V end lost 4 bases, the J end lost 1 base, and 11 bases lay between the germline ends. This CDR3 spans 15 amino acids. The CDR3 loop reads CASSLPRGNTGELFF. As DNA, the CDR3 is TGCGCCAGCAGCCTGCCGAGAGGGAACACCGGGGAGCTGTTTTTT. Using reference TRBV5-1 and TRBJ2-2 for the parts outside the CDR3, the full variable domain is KAGVTQTPRYLIKTRGQQVTLSCSPISGHRSVSWYQQTPGQGLQFLFEYFSETQRNKGNFPGRFSGRQFSNSRSEMNVSTLELGDSALYLCASSLPRGNTGELFFGEGSRLTVL.

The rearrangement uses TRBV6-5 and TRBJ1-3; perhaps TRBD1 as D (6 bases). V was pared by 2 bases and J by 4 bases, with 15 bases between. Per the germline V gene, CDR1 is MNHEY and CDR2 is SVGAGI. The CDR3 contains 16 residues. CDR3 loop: CASSYGAGATGNTIYF. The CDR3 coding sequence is TGTGCCAGCAGTTACGGGGCAGGGGCCACCGGAAACACCATATATTTT.

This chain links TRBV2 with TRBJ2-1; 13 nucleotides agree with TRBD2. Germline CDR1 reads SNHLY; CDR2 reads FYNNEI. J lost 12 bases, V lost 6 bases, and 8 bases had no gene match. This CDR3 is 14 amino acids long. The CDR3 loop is CASRWTSGRDGQFF. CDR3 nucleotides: TGTGCCAGCAGGTGGACTAGCGGGAGAGACGGGCAGTTCTTC.

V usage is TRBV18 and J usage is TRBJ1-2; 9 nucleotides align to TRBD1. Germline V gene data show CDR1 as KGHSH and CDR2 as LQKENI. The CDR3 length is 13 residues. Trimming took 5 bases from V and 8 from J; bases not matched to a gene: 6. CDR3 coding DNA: TGTGCCAGCTCAGAAGGACAGGGGAGCGGCTACACCTTC. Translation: CASSEGQGSGYTF.

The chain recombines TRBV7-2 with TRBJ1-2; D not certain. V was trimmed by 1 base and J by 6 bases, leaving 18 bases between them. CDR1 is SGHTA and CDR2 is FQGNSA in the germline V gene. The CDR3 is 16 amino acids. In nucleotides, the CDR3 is TGTGCCAGCAGCTTAGACTTGGAAGGGAGCAGAGATGGCTACACCTTC. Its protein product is CASSLDLEGSRDGYTF.

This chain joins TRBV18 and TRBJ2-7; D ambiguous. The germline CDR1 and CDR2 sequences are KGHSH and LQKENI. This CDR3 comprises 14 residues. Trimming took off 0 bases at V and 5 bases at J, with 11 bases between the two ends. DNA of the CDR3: TGTGCCAGCTCACCACCGTCAGGCCTAAACGAGCAGTACTTC. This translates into CASSPPSGLNEQYF. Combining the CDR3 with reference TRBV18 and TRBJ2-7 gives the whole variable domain NAGVMQNPRHLVRRRGQEARLRCSPMKGHSHVYWYRQLPEEGLKFMVYLQKENIIDESGMPKERFSAEFPKEGPSILRIQQVVRGDSAAYFCASSPPSGLNEQYFGPGTRLTVT.

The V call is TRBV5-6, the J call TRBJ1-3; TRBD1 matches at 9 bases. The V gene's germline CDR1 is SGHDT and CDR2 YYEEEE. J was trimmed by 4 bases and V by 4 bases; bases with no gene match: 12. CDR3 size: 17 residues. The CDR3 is CASSVRWDRVEGNTIYF. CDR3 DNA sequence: TGTGCCAGCAGCGTGAGGTGGGACAGGGTAGAAGGAAACACCATATATTTT.

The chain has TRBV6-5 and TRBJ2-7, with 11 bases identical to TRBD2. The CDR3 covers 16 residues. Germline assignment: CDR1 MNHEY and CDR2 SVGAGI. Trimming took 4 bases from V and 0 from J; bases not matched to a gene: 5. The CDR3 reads CASSFATSGTSYEQYF. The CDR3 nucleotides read TGTGCCAGCAGTTTCGCGACTAGCGGGACCTCCTACGAGCAGTACTTC.

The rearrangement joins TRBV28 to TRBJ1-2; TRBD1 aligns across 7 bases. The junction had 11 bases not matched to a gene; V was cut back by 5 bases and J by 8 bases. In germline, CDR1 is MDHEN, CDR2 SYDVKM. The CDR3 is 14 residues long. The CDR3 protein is CASSLRQGMKGYTF. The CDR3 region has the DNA TGTGCCAGCAGTCTCCGACAGGGAATGAAGGGCTACACCTTC.

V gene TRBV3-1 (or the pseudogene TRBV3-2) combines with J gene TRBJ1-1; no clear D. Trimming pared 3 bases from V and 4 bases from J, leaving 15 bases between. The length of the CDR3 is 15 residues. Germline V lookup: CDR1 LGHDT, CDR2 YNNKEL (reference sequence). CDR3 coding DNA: TGTGCCAGCAGCCACCGATCGGGGTGGGGCACTGAAGCTTTCTTT. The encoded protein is CASSHRSGWGTEAFF.

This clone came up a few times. The CDR3 nucleotides are TGCGCCAGCAGCCCACGGGCCGGGGGGTCCTACGAGCAGTACTTC. Translating gives CASSPRAGGSYEQYF. This chain uses TRBV5-1 with TRBJ2-7; 7 bases align to TRBD2. This CDR3 is built from 15 residues. CDR1 is SGHRS and CDR2 is YFSETQ in the germline V gene. V lost 4 bases and J lost 1; bases outside the gene matches: 8.

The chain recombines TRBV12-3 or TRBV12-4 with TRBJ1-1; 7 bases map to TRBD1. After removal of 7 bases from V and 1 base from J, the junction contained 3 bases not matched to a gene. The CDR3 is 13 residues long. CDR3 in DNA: TGTGCCAGCAACGACAGGGAGAACACTGAAGCTTTCTTT. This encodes CASNDRENTEAFF.

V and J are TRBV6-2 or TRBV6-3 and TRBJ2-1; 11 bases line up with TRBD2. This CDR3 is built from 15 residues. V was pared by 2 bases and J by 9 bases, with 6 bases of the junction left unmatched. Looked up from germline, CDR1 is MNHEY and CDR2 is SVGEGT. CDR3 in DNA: TGTGCCAGCAGTTACCAGACTAGCGGGATTGGTGAGCAGTTCTTC. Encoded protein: CASSYQTSGIGEQFF.

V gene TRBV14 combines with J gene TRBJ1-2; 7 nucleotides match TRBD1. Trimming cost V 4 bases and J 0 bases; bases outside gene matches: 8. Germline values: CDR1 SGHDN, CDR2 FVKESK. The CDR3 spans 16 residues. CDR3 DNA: TGTGCCAGCAGCCGACAGGGAAGTGGGGCTAACTATGGCTACACCTTC. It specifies CASSRQGSGANYGYTF.

The CDR3 loop reads CASSLGGQSSYGYTF. The CDR3 coding sequence is TGTGCCAGCAGCTTGGGGGGACAATCCTCCTATGGCTACACCTTC. The chain recombines TRBV5-4 with TRBJ1-2; a possible D gene is TRBD1 (6 bases). This CDR3 comprises 15 residues. Trimming took 0 bases from V and 4 from J, leaving 13 bases between them. Looked up from germline, CDR1 is SGHNT and CDR2 is YYREEE (reference sequence).

In nucleotides, the CDR3 is TGTGCCAGCAGCCCTCCAGCGGGAGGGAGAAATGAGCAGTTCTTC. It yields the protein CASSPPAGGRNEQFF. This sequence joins TRBV5-4 and TRBJ2-1, with 10 bases identical to TRBD2. The trim removed 4 bases at V and 7 bases at J, leaving 8 bases unmatched. Germline-derived CDR1 and CDR2 are SGHNT and YYREEE (reference sequence). The CDR3 extends over 15 amino acids.

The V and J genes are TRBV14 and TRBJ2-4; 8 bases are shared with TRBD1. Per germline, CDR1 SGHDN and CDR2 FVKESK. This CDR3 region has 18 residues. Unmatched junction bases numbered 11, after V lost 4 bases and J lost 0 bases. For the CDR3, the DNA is TGTGCCAGCAGCCGCCGGGACAGGATCCCTTTAGCCAAAAACATTCAGTACTTC. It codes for CASSRRDRIPLAKNIQYF.

DNA of the CDR3: TGTGCCTGGAGTACGGGTTCCAGCGGGGACTACAATGAGCAGTTCTTC. It is translated as CAWSTGSSGDYNEQFF. This rearrangement joins TRBV30 to TRBJ2-1; 7 positions agree with TRBD2. The CDR3 covers 16 residues. Germline V gene sequence: CDR1 GTSNPN, CDR2 SVGIG (reference sequence). Trimming cost V 2 bases and J 3 bases; bases outside gene matches: 10. Full variable domain (rest looked up from reference TRBV30 and TRBJ2-1): SQTIHQWPATLVQPVGSPLSLECTVEGTSNPNLYWYRQAAGRGLQLLFYSVGIGQISSEVPQNLSASRPQDRQFILSSKKLLLSDSGFYLCAWSTGSSGDYNEQFFGPGTRLTVL.

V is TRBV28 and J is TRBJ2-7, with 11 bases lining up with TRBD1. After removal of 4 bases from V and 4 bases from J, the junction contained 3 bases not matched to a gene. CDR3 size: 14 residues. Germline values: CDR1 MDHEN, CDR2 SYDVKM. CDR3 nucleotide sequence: TGTGCCAGCAGTTGGGGACAGGGGGTGTACGAGCAGTACTTC. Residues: CASSWGQGVYEQYF.

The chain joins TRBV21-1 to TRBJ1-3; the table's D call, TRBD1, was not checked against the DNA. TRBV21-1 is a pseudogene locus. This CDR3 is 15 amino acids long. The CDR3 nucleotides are TGTGCCAGCAGCCCCCGACAGGGCATAAGAAACACCATATATTTT. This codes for CASSPRQGIRNTIYF.

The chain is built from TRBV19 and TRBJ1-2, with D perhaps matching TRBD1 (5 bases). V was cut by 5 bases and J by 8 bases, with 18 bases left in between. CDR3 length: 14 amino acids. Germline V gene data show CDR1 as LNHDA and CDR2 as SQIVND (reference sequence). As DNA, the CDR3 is TGTGCCAGTAGTTCCCCTGGATGGGGCTGGGGCTACACCTTC. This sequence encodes CASSSPGWGWGYTF.

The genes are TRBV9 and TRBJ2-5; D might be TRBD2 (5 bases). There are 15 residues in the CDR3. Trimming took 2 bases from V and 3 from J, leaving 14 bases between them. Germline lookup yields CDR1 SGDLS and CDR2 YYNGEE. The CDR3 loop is CASSVAGGIEETQYF. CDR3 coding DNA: TGTGCCAGCAGCGTGGCTGGAGGAATTGAAGAGACCCAGTACTTC.